The 13 T cell receptor beta chains below come from one sample, sequenced in a study of OX40 agonist ivuxolimab in advanced cancers. Clones were sequenced by immunoSEQ multiplex PCR, and TCRdb holds only the in-frame ones, with some missing. The sample records about 58,000 clones, 75% to 90% being singletons. This specimen consisted of CD4+ or CD8+ T cells sorted from blood, obtained in a trial of the OX40 agonist ivuxolimab. These receptors were collected from an adult with an advanced solid tumor such as melanoma, head and neck, liver or kidney cancer.

The gene calls are TRBV10-1 and TRBJ1-6; D unclear. This CDR3 comprises 14 residues. V was trimmed by 7 bases and J by 0 bases, leaving 7 bases between them. Germline assignment: CDR1 WNHNN and CDR2 SYGVQD (reference sequence). The CDR3 nucleotides read TGCGCCAGCATCAGTAGCTCCTATAATTCACCCCTCCACTTT. Encoded protein: CASISSSYNSPLHF.

V is TRBV7-3 and J is TRBJ2-7; 8 positions match TRBD1. Germline trimming cut 1 base from V and 4 bases from J; bases unmatched to any gene: 6. In germline, CDR1 is SGHTA, CDR2 FQGTGA. The CDR3 totals 15 residues. The CDR3 DNA reads as TGTGCCAGCAGCTTAAGTAGTGGACAGGGTTACGAGCAGTACTTC. It translates to CASSLSSGQGYEQYF.

Concerning this clone itself: At one of its ends the junction is not consistent with the germline gene, which may arise from a read error. This chain links TRBV7-7 with TRBJ2-5, with D possibly matching TRBD2 (5 bases). Germline assignment: CDR1 SSHAT and CDR2 FNYEAQ (reference sequence). This CDR3 comprises 15 residues. CDR3 DNA: TGTGCTAGCAGCCCGGGATTTAGCCAACAAGAGACCCAGTACTTC. It specifies CASSPGFSQQETQYF.

CDR3 amino acids: CASSTTTGGGYEQYF. The CDR3 nucleotides read TGTGCCAGCTCAACGACAACAGGGGGAGGCTACGAGCAGTACTTC. The chain recombines TRBV18 with TRBJ2-7; 8 bases match TRBD1. The trim removed 5 bases at V and 3 bases at J, leaving 9 bases unmatched. CDR3 length equals 15 residues. Germline V gene sequence: CDR1 KGHSH, CDR2 LQKENI.

The J gene is TRBJ1-2, the V gene TRBV29-1, with D hard to call. The CDR3 loop spans 13 amino acids. Looked up from germline, CDR1 is SQVTM and CDR2 is ANQGSEA. V lost 5 bases and J lost 5, with 15 bases in between. Here the CDR3 DNA reads TGCAGCGTTACAGTCCAACCTTTGTATGGCTACACCTTC. Translated, it gives CSVTVQPLYGYTF.

In its sample, this clone was seen a few times. This sequence joins TRBV7-8 and TRBJ1-1; D is unresolved. V dropped 8 bases and J dropped 1 base, with 17 bases sitting between them. The length of the CDR3 is 15 residues. The germline CDR1 and CDR2 sequences are SGHVS and FQNEAQ. CDR3 loop: CASGPGFGPNTEAFF. CDR3 sequence (DNA): TGTGCCAGCGGCCCCGGATTTGGACCGAACACTGAAGCTTTCTTT. The full variable domain, its missing parts supplied by reference TRBV7-8 and TRBJ1-1, is GAGVSQSPRYKVAKRGQDVALRCDPISGHVSLFWYQQALGQGPEFLTYFQNEAQLDKSGLPSDRFFAERPEGSVSTLKIQRTQQEDSAVYLCASGPGFGPNTEAFFGQGTRLTVV.

V and J are TRBV7-9 and TRBJ1-4, with D maybe TRBD1 (6 bases). The CDR3 is made up of 14 amino acids. Trimming stripped 5 bases from V and 8 bases from J, with 15 bases between. The germline CDR1 and CDR2 sequences are SEHNR and FQNEAQ (reference sequence). The CDR3 nucleotides read TGTGCCAGCAGCGTGCGGGGGCGGGGAGAAAAACTGTTTTTT. Translated: CASSVRGRGEKLFF.

This clone has only one observation. A read error may account for a junction end that differs from germline. The chain is built from TRBV15 and TRBJ2-1; 11 bases map to TRBD2. The germline gives CDR1 LNHNV, CDR2 YYDKDF (reference sequence). The CDR3 loop spans 16 amino acids. CDR3 in amino acids: CATTRGGLAEADEQFF. CDR3 coding DNA: TGTGCCACCACCAGAGGGGGACTAGCGGAAGCAGATGAGCAGTTCTTC.

The chain employs TRBV5-5 and TRBJ2-7; 8 nucleotides line up with TRBD1. The CDR3 covers 15 residues. Trimming took 2 bases from V and 0 from J; bases not matched to a gene: 4. In germline, CDR1 is SGHKS, CDR2 YYEKEE (reference sequence). CDR3: CASSFRTGSSYEQYF. DNA of the CDR3: TGTGCCAGCAGCTTCCGGACAGGGAGCTCCTACGAGCAGTACTTC. Full variable domain (outside the CDR3, taken from reference TRBV5-5 and TRBJ2-7): DAGVTQSPTHLIKTRGQQVTLRCSPISGHKSVSWYQQVLGQGPQFIFQYYEKEERGRGNFPDRFSARQFPNYSSELNVNALLLGDSALYLCASSFRTGSSYEQYFGPGTRLTVT.

The chain carries TRBV9 and TRBJ2-5; TRBD1 matches at 8 bases. The CDR3 has 15 amino acids. Germline V gene lookup returns CDR1 SGDLS and CDR2 YYNGEE. V trimming: 5 bases; J trimming: 3 bases; junction bases outside the gene matches: 9. CDR3 nucleotide sequence: TGTGCCAGCAGTGCTAGCCGACAGGGGAAAGAGACCCAGTACTTC. Translation gives CASSASRQGKETQYF. The complete variable domain, with remaining parts taken from reference TRBV9 and TRBJ2-5, reads DSGVTQTPKHLITATGQRVTLRCSPRSGDLSVYWYQQSLDQGLQFLIQYYNGEERAKGNILERFSAQQFPDLHSELNLSSLELGDSALYFCASSASRQGKETQYFGPGTRLLVL.

The chain uses TRBV5-1 and TRBJ2-7; D is uncertain. CDR1 and CDR2 (germline): SGHRS, YFSETQ. This CDR3 is built from 15 residues. Trimming left V 3 bases short and J 1 base short, with 14 bases between. CDR3 protein: CASSYTPIRSYEQYF. CDR3 nucleotide sequence: TGCGCCAGCAGCTATACACCGATCAGGTCCTACGAGCAGTACTTC.

CDR3 residues: CASSRQDTLNYGYTF. As DNA, the CDR3 is TGTGCCAGCTCACGCCAGGACACCCTTAACTATGGCTACACCTTC. The rearrangement uses TRBV18 and TRBJ1-2; a weak D match, TRBD1 (5 bases). The CDR3 runs to 15 residues. Germline-derived CDR1 and CDR2 are KGHSH and LQKENI. The V end was cut by 4 bases, the J end by 1 base, with 13 bases between.

This clone was seen only a few times. The V and J genes are TRBV20-1 and TRBJ2-7, with D perhaps TRBD1 (6 bases). With 5 bases removed from V and 7 bases from J, the gap between germline ends came to 12 bases. Germline CDR1 reads DFQATT; CDR2 reads SNEGSKA (reference sequence). This CDR3 is built from 11 residues. In DNA form, the CDR3 reads TGCAGTGCTCTAGGGGGATCAGAGCAGTACTTC. It specifies CSALGGSEQYF.